This entry lists 27 T cell receptor beta chains sequenced from one sample in a study of Ad26.COV2.S vaccination and SARS-CoV-2 variants. Treatment: approximately 18 received Ad26.COV2.S at low or high dose, single or two shots; about five received placebo; per-sample allocation not given. Sample collection was performed on day 63 after the first vaccine or placebo injection. Only in-frame clones appear in the TCRdb table, and some are missing; sequencing was by immunoSEQ multiplex PCR. The sample includes more than 300,000 clones, about 85% of them seen just once. Sequenced material: peripheral blood, taken in a trial of Ad26.COV2.S vaccine versus placebo. The receptor set was obtained from a person aged 18-60 years who received the Ad26.COV2.S COVID-19 vaccine or a placebo.

This clone was observed a few times. One end of the junction does not line up with germline, which may come from a read error. The chain is built from TRBV19 and TRBJ1-2, with 10 bases fitting TRBD1. Germline V gene sequence: CDR1 LNHDA, CDR2 SQIVND (reference sequence). CDR3 size: 15 residues. The CDR3 nucleotides are TGTGCCAGTAGTACGTCGGGACAGGGGAACTCTGGCTACACCTTC. This sequence encodes CASSTSGQGNSGYTF. Combining the CDR3 with reference TRBV19 and TRBJ1-2 gives the whole variable domain DGGITQSPKYLFRKEGQNVTLSCEQNLNHDAMYWYRQDPGQGLRLIYYSQIVNDFQKGDIAEGYSVSREKKESFPLTVTSAQKNPTAFYLCASSTSGQGNSGYTFGSGTRLTVV.

The chain employs TRBV9 and TRBJ1-1, with 7 bases matching TRBD1. Trimming removed 4 bases from V and 8 bases from J; junction bases left unmatched: 8. This CDR3 contains 13 residues. CDR1 SGDLS and CDR2 YYNGEE come from the germline V gene. The CDR3 nucleotides are TGTGCCAGCAGCACCGGACAGGTTGGAGAAGCTTTCTTT. It encodes CASSTGQVGEAFF.

This clone was recorded a few times. The J gene is TRBJ1-2, the V gene TRBV27; unclear D gene. V was trimmed by 5 bases and J by 0 bases, leaving 13 bases between them. Per germline, CDR1 MNHEY and CDR2 SMNVEV (reference sequence). The CDR3 covers 15 residues. CDR3: CASSPEVISNYGYTF. Written as DNA, the CDR3 is TGTGCCAGCAGTCCTGAGGTGATTTCTAACTATGGCTACACCTTC.

The chain combines TRBV25-1 with TRBJ2-1; 8 bases agree with TRBD2. CDR1 and CDR2 (germline): MGHDK, SYGVNS. The trim removed 8 bases at V and 7 bases at J, leaving 10 bases unmatched. The CDR3 is 14 amino acids. Written as DNA, the CDR3 is TGTGCCAGCGAACTTTCCGGGACTAGAAATGAGCAGTTCTTC. This translates into CASELSGTRNEQFF.

The J gene is TRBJ2-1, the V gene TRBV24-1; TRBD1 might be the D (6 bases). Germline CDR1 reads KGHDR; CDR2 reads SFDVKD. This CDR3 is built from 15 residues. Trimming removed 3 bases at V and 5 bases at J, with 13 bases between. The CDR3 reads CATSDVRGDNNEQFF. The CDR3 nucleotides read TGTGCCACCAGTGATGTCAGGGGTGATAACAATGAGCAGTTCTTC.

This chain links TRBV6-6 with TRBJ2-3; TRBD2 matches at 8 bases. The germline CDR1 and CDR2 sequences are MNHNY and SVGAGI (reference sequence). The CDR3 length is 17 residues. Trimming took 5 bases from V and 4 from J; bases not matched to a gene: 14. CDR3: CASSRSSVSGTADTQYF. DNA of the CDR3: TGTGCCAGCAGTCGCTCGTCCGTTAGCGGGACGGCAGATACGCAGTATTTT.

This clone showed up just a few times. The V gene is TRBV14, the J gene TRBJ1-6, with D possibly TRBD1 on 5 matching bases. Germline lookup yields CDR1 SGHDN and CDR2 FVKESK. The germline V and J ends were trimmed by 0 bases and 14 bases, with 14 bases remaining between them. The CDR3 totals 14 residues. CDR3 sequence (DNA): TGTGCCAGCAGCCAAGATGGGGCGTCCGCGACCCTCCACTTT. This translates into CASSQDGASATLHF. The full variable domain, rest sourced from reference TRBV14 and TRBJ1-6, is EAGVTQFPSHSVIEKGQTVTLRCDPISGHDNLYWYRRVMGKEIKFLLHFVKESKQDESGMPNNRFLAERTGGTYSTLKVQPAELEDSGVYFCASSQDGASATLHFGNGTRLTVT.

In this sample, this clone turned up a few times. This chain links TRBV7-8 with TRBJ1-2, with a possible D match to TRBD1 (6 bases). V was shortened by 5 bases and J by 4 bases, with 14 bases between the two germline ends. The CDR3 consists of 14 residues. Germline V gene data show CDR1 as SGHVS and CDR2 as FQNEAQ. The CDR3 protein is CASSQNRVAYGYTF. CDR3 nucleotides: TGTGCCAGCAGCCAAAACAGGGTTGCCTATGGCTACACCTTC.

This clone was found once. The chain links TRBV2 to TRBJ2-3, with TRBD1 as a possible D gene (5 bases). This CDR3 contains 14 residues. The V and J ends lost 8 bases and 1 base respectively, with 13 bases between them. CDR1 and CDR2 (germline): SNHLY, FYNNEI. The CDR3 nucleotides are TGTGCCAGCGGAGATGAAGGGGGCACAGATACGCAGTATTTT. The encoded protein is CASGDEGGTDTQYF.

V and J are TRBV7-8 and TRBJ2-5; 10 bases are a match to TRBD1. The CDR3 spans 16 residues. Germline loops: CDR1 SGHVS, CDR2 FQNEAQ. V was pared by 5 bases and J by 9 bases, with 15 bases of the junction left unmatched. The CDR3 bases are TGTGCCAGCAGCCCAGTCCCGGGACAGGGGTTTTCGGCCCAGTACTTC. Translating gives CASSPVPGQGFSAQYF.

V is TRBV7-2 and J is TRBJ2-5; TRBD1 matches at 8 bases. The CDR3 contains 14 residues. The germline V gene has CDR1 SGHTA and CDR2 FQGNSA. With 4 bases clipped from V and 6 bases from J, the junction kept 7 bases outside the gene matches. DNA for the CDR3: TGTGCCAGCAGCTCCGGGACAGGCGGAAAGACCCAGTACTTC. Translated: CASSSGTGGKTQYF.

The chain is built from TRBV18 and TRBJ2-7; D possibly matches TRBD1 or TRBD2 (7 bases each). CDR1 and CDR2 from the germline V gene are KGHSH and LQKENI. CDR3 length equals 14 residues. V lost 1 base and J lost 5, with 12 bases in between. The CDR3, as DNA: TGTGCCAGCTCACCACAGGGGGCGGGAGACGAGCAGTACTTC. It yields the protein CASSPQGAGDEQYF.

The CDR3 bases are TGTGCCAGCAGCACCGGGACAGTCTATAATTCACCCCTCCACTTT. Its translation: CASSTGTVYNSPLHF. The V gene is TRBV6-6, the J gene TRBJ1-6, with 7 bases lining up with TRBD1. The CDR3 totals 15 residues. V was clipped by 6 bases and J by 3 bases; unmatched bases: 5. Germline V lookup: CDR1 MNHNY, CDR2 SVGAGI (reference sequence).

The chain has TRBV18 and TRBJ1-2, with 9 bases identical to TRBD1. The CDR3 has 16 residues. Trimming took 0 bases from V and 7 from J; bases not matched to a gene: 9. The germline CDR1 and CDR2 sequences are KGHSH and LQKENI. CDR3 nucleotide sequence: TGTGCCAGCTCACCACCGGTCGAACAGGGGGCAGGTGGCTACACCTTC. This gives the protein CASSPPVEQGAGGYTF.

The V and J genes are TRBV15 and TRBJ2-2, with 9 bases matching TRBD2. The CDR3 has 17 residues. CDR1 LNHNV and CDR2 YYDKDF come from the germline V gene (reference sequence). V shed 3 bases, J shed 7 bases, and the junction held 12 bases outside the gene matches. DNA of the CDR3: TGTGCCACCAGCAGGGGGGCTAGCGGGGACACGAGCGGGGAGCTGTTTTTT. This encodes CATSRGASGDTSGELFF.

V is TRBV28 and J is TRBJ1-2, with D maybe TRBD1 (6 bases). Germline V gives CDR1 MDHEN, CDR2 SYDVKM. V was cut by 3 bases and J by 4 bases, with 12 bases left in between. There are 14 residues in the CDR3. In nucleotides, the CDR3 is TGTGCCAGCAGTTTGAGCGGCAGGGGCTATGGCTACACCTTC. Its protein is CASSLSGRGYGYTF.

The chain's CDR3 is CASSATNRYNEKLFF. The CDR3 bases are TGTGCCAGCAGCGCTACGAACAGGTATAATGAAAAACTGTTTTTT. The genes are TRBV9 and TRBJ1-4, with D maybe TRBD1 (5 bases). V was shortened by 3 bases and J by 4 bases, with 13 bases between the two germline ends. Germline V lookup: CDR1 SGDLS, CDR2 YYNGEE. There are 15 residues in the CDR3. Drawing the rest from reference TRBV9 and TRBJ1-4, the complete variable domain is DSGVTQTPKHLITATGQRVTLRCSPRSGDLSVYWYQQSLDQGLQFLIQYYNGEERAKGNILERFSAQQFPDLHSELNLSSLELGDSALYFCASSATNRYNEKLFFGSGTQLSVL.

The chain uses TRBV18 and TRBJ2-5; D is unresolved. Per germline, CDR1 KGHSH and CDR2 LQKENI. V lost 2 bases and J lost 4, with 5 bases in between. The CDR3 consists of 12 residues. CDR3 DNA sequence: TGTGCCAGCTCACCATTCCGAGAGACCCAGTACTTC. Its translation is CASSPFRETQYF.

This rearrangement joins TRBV11-2 to TRBJ2-3, with D possibly TRBD1 on 6 matching bases. The length of the CDR3 is 13 residues. CDR1 and CDR2 (germline): SGHAT, FQNNGV. V gave up 5 bases and J gave up 4 bases, with 10 bases separating them. The DNA of the CDR3 is TGTGCCAGCAGCCGATGGGGGCCAGATACGCAGTATTTT. Its translation: CASSRWGPDTQYF.

The rearrangement joins TRBV7-8 to TRBJ2-7; D possibly corresponds to TRBD1 (6 bases). The germline V gene has CDR1 SGHVS and CDR2 FQNEAQ. CDR3 length: 15 amino acids. The germline V and J ends were trimmed by 8 bases and 0 bases, with 17 bases remaining between them. The CDR3, as DNA: TGTGCCAGCCGCCCCGGGACAACTAACTCCTACGAGCAGTACTTC. This gives the protein CASRPGTTNSYEQYF. Together with reference TRBV7-8 and TRBJ2-7, the CDR3 gives the full variable domain: GAGVSQSPRYKVAKRGQDVALRCDPISGHVSLFWYQQALGQGPEFLTYFQNEAQLDKSGLPSDRFFAERPEGSVSTLKIQRTQQEDSAVYLCASRPGTTNSYEQYFGPGTRLTVT.

This chain connects TRBV19 to TRBJ2-3; D perhaps matches TRBD2 (6 bases). Deletions cut 3 bases from V and 2 bases from J, with 12 bases between. Germline V gene sequence: CDR1 LNHDA, CDR2 SQIVND (reference sequence). This CDR3 is built from 15 residues. The CDR3 nucleotides are TGTGCCAGTAGTATGGAGGGGCGGACCACAGATACGCAGTATTTT. Translated, it gives CASSMEGRTTDTQYF.

The J gene is TRBJ1-2, the V gene TRBV30; 7 bases are shared with TRBD1. Germline lookup yields CDR1 GTSNPN and CDR2 SVGIG (reference sequence). This CDR3 has 13 amino acids. The V gene end was trimmed by 1 base and the J gene end by 3 bases; junction bases not matched to a gene: 2. The DNA of the CDR3 is TGTGCCTGGAGTGCCAGGGGGTACTATGGCTACACCTTC. Translated: CAWSARGYYGYTF.

This rearrangement joins TRBV25-1 to TRBJ1-1; 7 bases map to TRBD1. Per germline, CDR1 MGHDK and CDR2 SYGVNS. The CDR3 contains 15 residues. V gave up 6 bases and J gave up 1 base; unmatched junction bases: 8. CDR3 residues: CASSEQQGRNTEAFF. CDR3 sequence (DNA): TGTGCCAGCAGCGAACAACAGGGGAGGAACACTGAAGCTTTCTTT.

J is TRBJ2-3 and V is TRBV2, with D hard to call. The germline V gene has CDR1 SNHLY and CDR2 FYNNEI. The CDR3 has 17 residues. Trimming took off 1 base at V and 0 bases at J, with 14 bases between the two ends. DNA for the CDR3: TGTGCCAGCAGTGAAGGGGATCTTCGACCCAGCACAGATACGCAGTATTTT. Translating gives CASSEGDLRPSTDTQYF.

J is TRBJ1-2 and V is TRBV7-9; no clear D gene. Trimming cost V 2 bases and J 8 bases, with 15 bases left between them. CDR3 length: 14 residues. Germline-derived CDR1 and CDR2 are SEHNR and FQNEAQ (reference sequence). The CDR3 DNA reads as TGTGCCAGCAGCTTATTACCCGAGGGCGGCGGCTACACCTTC. This gives the protein CASSLLPEGGGYTF.

V is TRBV5-4 and J is TRBJ1-4; 8 bases line up with TRBD1. The CDR3 sequence is 15 residues long. The V gene end was trimmed by 5 bases and the J gene end by 5 bases; junction bases not matched to a gene: 8. The V gene's germline CDR1 is SGHNT and CDR2 YYREEE (reference sequence). The CDR3 DNA is TGTGCCAGCAGGGTAGGGACAGGTGAAAATGAAAAACTGTTTTTT. Protein: CASRVGTGENEKLFF.

The gene calls are TRBV7-9 and TRBJ2-5; D is possibly TRBD1 or TRBD2 (5 bases each). V lost 4 bases to trimming and J lost 4 bases, with 16 bases between them. This CDR3 spans 15 amino acids. From germline, CDR1 is SEHNR and CDR2 FQNEAQ (reference sequence). In nucleotides, the CDR3 is TGTGCCAGCAGCTCTGGGACGCCGGGCAGAGAGACCCAGTACTTC. It encodes CASSSGTPGRETQYF. Drawing the rest from reference TRBV7-9 and TRBJ2-5, the complete variable domain is DTGVSQNPRHKITKRGQNVTFRCDPISEHNRLYWYRQTLGQGPEFLTYFQNEAQLEKSRLLSDRFSAERPKGSFSTLEIQRTEQGDSAMYLCASSSGTPGRETQYFGPGTRLLVL.